These 22 T cell receptor beta chains were all obtained from the same sample, sequenced in a study of response to subunit inactivated influenza vaccine. TCRdb reanalysed the RT-PCR reads using MiXCR and keeps one entry per CDR3 protein. The sample lists roughly 290,000 distinct CDR3 sequences; about a fifth were seen once. The material sequenced was PBMCs from blood, taken about 19 months after vaccination. The origin of the receptors is a man between 50 and 69 years old who received an inactivated influenza vaccine.

V is TRBV5-4 and J is TRBJ1-2, with 8 bases fitting TRBD1. The CDR3 is 13 residues long. The germline gives CDR1 SGHNT, CDR2 YYREEE (reference sequence). The V segment lost 3 bases and the J segment 8 bases; nucleotides outside the gene matches: 6. CDR3 sequence (DNA): TGTGCCAGCAGCTGGACAGGGATGGGAGGCTACACCTTC. As protein: CASSWTGMGGYTF.

This rearrangement joins TRBV10-3 to TRBJ2-6; 8 bases are a match to TRBD1. Unmatched junction bases numbered 5, after V lost 10 bases and J lost 0 bases. Germline values: CDR1 ENHRY, CDR2 SYGVKD. The CDR3 totals 15 residues. CDR3 in amino acids: CATGQGHSGANVLTF. CDR3 nucleotide sequence: TGTGCCACCGGACAGGGCCACTCTGGGGCCAACGTCCTGACTTTC.

The V gene is TRBV5-1, the J gene TRBJ2-1; 7 bases align to TRBD2. Germline values: CDR1 SGHRS, CDR2 YFSETQ. Trimming at V came to 5 bases and at J to 0 bases, leaving 5 bases not matched to a gene. This CDR3 has 15 residues. CDR3 protein: CASSLLARSYNEQFF. CDR3 DNA sequence: TGCGCCAGCAGTCTACTAGCGCGCTCCTACAATGAGCAGTTCTTC.

This clonotype was observed a handful of times. This chain uses TRBV20-1 with TRBJ1-2; tentatively, D is TRBD1 (5 bases). Germline CDR1 is DFQATT and CDR2 is SNEGSKA (reference sequence). The V and J ends lost 3 bases and 1 base respectively, with 6 bases between them. This CDR3 is built from 12 residues. CDR3 bases: TGCAGTGCTAGGGGGCTTAACTATGGCTACACCTTC. Its translation is CSARGLNYGYTF.

In its sample, this clonotype was seen many times. J is TRBJ1-1 and V is TRBV29-1; 7 bases map to TRBD1. J lost 1 base, V lost 7 bases, and 6 bases had no gene match. The CDR3 spans 13 residues. Looked up from germline, CDR1 is SQVTM and CDR2 is ANQGSEA. CDR3 in DNA: TGCAGCGGCCTGACAGGGACGAACACTGAAGCTTTCTTT. It is translated as CSGLTGTNTEAFF. The full variable domain, its missing parts supplied by reference TRBV29-1 and TRBJ1-1, is SAVISQKPSRDICQRGTSLTIQCQVDSQVTMMFWYRQQPGQSLTLIATANQGSEATYESGFVIDKFPISRPNLTFSTLTVSNMSPEDSSIYLCSGLTGTNTEAFFGQGTRLTVV.

This clonotype has just a few counts. The DNA for the CDR3 is TGTGCCAGCAGGAAAAACGGCGGGAACTACGAGCAGTACTTC. Translating gives CASRKNGGNYEQYF. The chain is built from TRBV6-2 or TRBV6-3 and TRBJ2-7, with a possible D match to TRBD2 (6 bases). This CDR3 is 14 amino acids long. V dropped 6 bases and J dropped 3 bases, with 15 bases sitting between them. Germline V gives CDR1 MNHEY, CDR2 SVGEGT.

Details on this clonotype: This could be a read error, since a much larger clone is one nucleotide away. The chain is built from TRBV20-1 and TRBJ1-2; D gene ambiguous. In germline, CDR1 is DFQATT, CDR2 SNEGSKA (reference sequence). CDR3 length: 14 amino acids. The CDR3 DNA reads TGCAGTGCTAGAGATCTGAGGAGTTCCGGTGGCTGCACCTTC. It translates to CSARDLRSSGGCTF.

The chain employs TRBV10-3 and TRBJ1-1; 8 bases line up with TRBD1. This CDR3 contains 17 residues. Germline V CDR1 and CDR2: ENHRY, SYGVKD. V was pared by 0 bases and J by 1 base, with 7 bases of the junction left unmatched. Written as DNA, the CDR3 is TGTGCCATCAGTGAGTCGCCCGTCGGACAGGGGAACACTGAAGCTTTCTTT. As protein: CAISESPVGQGNTEAFF.

In its sample, this clonotype was seen many times. The chain combines TRBV10-3 with TRBJ2-1; 9 bases are shared with TRBD2. Losses at the gene ends were 0 bases for V and 8 bases for J; bases not matched to a gene: 14. Looked up from germline, CDR1 is ENHRY and CDR2 is SYGVKD. The CDR3 length is 18 residues. CDR3 DNA: TGTGCCATCAGTGAGTCGATCATTAGCGGGAGAGGGCCCGATGAGCAGTTCTTC. Translated, it gives CAISESIISGRGPDEQFF.

Ten or more counts support this clonotype. This chain joins TRBV28 and TRBJ2-7; 7 nucleotides agree with TRBD2. From germline, CDR1 is MDHEN and CDR2 SYDVKM. The CDR3 runs to 15 residues. Trimming took 3 bases from V and 2 from J; bases not matched to a gene: 7. The DNA of the CDR3 is TGTGCCAGCAGTTTCCCGGCGGGAGTAACCTACGAGCAGTACTTC. The encoded protein is CASSFPAGVTYEQYF. Based on the CDR3 plus reference TRBV28 and TRBJ2-7, the full variable domain is DVKVTQSSRYLVKRTGEKVFLECVQDMDHENMFWYRQDPGLGLRLIYFSYDVKMKEKGDIPEGYSVSREKKERFSLILESASTNQTSMYLCASSFPAGVTYEQYFGPGTRLTVT.

This clonotype turned up a few times. This sequence joins TRBV20-1 and TRBJ1-2; D is unclear. This CDR3 is built from 13 residues. Trimming took 0 bases from V and 6 from J, leaving 11 bases between them. Germline values: CDR1 DFQATT, CDR2 SNEGSKA (reference sequence). The CDR3 here is CSARDVNVDGYTF. CDR3 nucleotides: TGCAGTGCTAGAGATGTAAATGTGGATGGCTACACCTTC.

This clonotype was seen a handful of times. This sequence joins TRBV5-1 and TRBJ1-2, with D hard to call. The V end lost 5 bases, the J end lost 4 bases, and 21 bases lay between the germline ends. The CDR3 consists of 16 residues. CDR1 is SGHRS, CDR2 YFSETQ, per germline. The CDR3 reads CASRPGPVQNPYGYTF. CDR3 nucleotide sequence: TGCGCCAGCAGACCGGGCCCAGTCCAAAACCCCTATGGCTACACCTTC.

This clonotype was observed a few times. Here the CDR3 DNA reads TGTGCCAGCAGTTCCCGACAGGTTCGCTACGAGCAGTACTTC. Amino acids: CASSSRQVRYEQYF. This chain links TRBV28 with TRBJ2-7, with D maybe TRBD1 (6 bases). CDR1 is MDHEN and CDR2 is SYDVKM in the germline V gene. CDR3 length: 14 residues. V was trimmed by 4 bases and J by 3 bases, leaving 13 bases between them.

There are many counts of this clonotype. The chain recombines TRBV10-3 with TRBJ1-6, with D perhaps TRBD1 (6 bases). The CDR3 has 13 amino acids. The V end was cut by 8 bases, the J end by 6 bases, with 11 bases between. Germline values: CDR1 ENHRY, CDR2 SYGVKD. This chain's CDR3 is CAIQDSGNSPLHF. Written as DNA, the CDR3 is TGTGCCATCCAGGACAGTGGTAATTCACCCCTCCACTTT.

The rearrangement links TRBV4-2 to TRBJ2-3; D unresolved. CDR3 length: 14 amino acids. Germline loops: CDR1 LGHNA, CDR2 YNFKEQ. The ends were cut back, 4 bases at V and 0 bases at J, with 8 bases in the middle. The CDR3 DNA reads TGTGCCAGCAGCCCCCGAGCTAGCACAGATACGCAGTATTTT. Amino acid sequence: CASSPRASTDTQYF.

This clonotype was picked up a small number of times. The chain employs TRBV2 and TRBJ2-1, with unresolved D. V was clipped by 9 bases and J by 3 bases, with 12 bases between them. CDR1 is SNHLY, CDR2 FYNNEI, per germline. The CDR3 loop spans 13 amino acids. The CDR3 nucleotides read TGTGCCAGGTCGGGCCTAGTCTACAATGAGCAGTTCTTC. Translation: CARSGLVYNEQFF.

The chain couples TRBV3-1 to TRBJ1-1; 11 bases map to TRBD1. The CDR3 spans 16 residues. With V trimmed by 3 bases and J by 5 bases, 8 bases remained unmatched. Germline CDR1 is LGHDT and CDR2 is YNNKEL (reference sequence). CDR3 residues: CASSQAGTGGSTEAFF. DNA of the CDR3: TGTGCCAGCAGCCAGGCGGGGACAGGGGGAAGTACTGAAGCTTTCTTT. The variable domain in full, completed from reference TRBV3-1 and TRBJ1-1, reads DTAVSQTPKYLVTQMGNDKSIKCEQNLGHDTMYWYKQDSKKFLKIMFSYNNKELIINETVPNRFSPKSPDKAHLNLHINSLELGDSAVYFCASSQAGTGGSTEAFFGQGTRLTVV.

This clonotype has a handful of counts. The chain uses TRBV29-1 and TRBJ2-7; 8 bases are shared with TRBD1. Germline CDR1 reads SQVTM; CDR2 reads ANQGSEA. Losses at the gene ends were 4 bases for V and 5 bases for J; bases not matched to a gene: 10. The CDR3 is 14 residues long. The CDR3 here is CSVVETGDPHEQYF. Here the CDR3 DNA reads TGCAGCGTTGTGGAGACAGGGGATCCCCACGAGCAGTACTTC.

The chain recombines TRBV20-1 with TRBJ1-6, with D possibly being TRBD1 (5 bases). CDR1 and CDR2 (germline): DFQATT, SNEGSKA (reference sequence). The germline V and J ends were trimmed by 4 bases and 8 bases, with 18 bases remaining between them. The CDR3 loop spans 15 amino acids. CDR3 DNA sequence: TGCAGTGCTACCTTGGGGGGGGGATCGGATTCACCCCTCCACTTT. This translates into CSATLGGGSDSPLHF.

In its sample, this clonotype was seen a few times. The J gene is TRBJ2-1, the V gene TRBV5-1, with D tentatively TRBD1 (6 bases). Germline V lookup: CDR1 SGHRS, CDR2 YFSETQ. V was pared by 3 bases and J by 4 bases, with 17 bases between. The CDR3 length is 16 residues. The chain's CDR3 is CASSSKSSRGYNEQFF. CDR3 coding DNA: TGCGCCAGCAGCTCGAAGTCTAGCAGGGGATACAATGAGCAGTTCTTC.

The genes are TRBV4-3 and TRBJ1-6; D not certain. CDR1 and CDR2 (germline): LGHNA, YSLEER. The CDR3 runs to 16 residues. Trimming removed 2 bases from V and 3 bases from J, with 11 bases in between. CDR3 nucleotides: TGCGCCAGCAGCCAATTCCTCGGGAGCTATAATTCACCCCTCCACTTT. Translating it yields CASSQFLGSYNSPLHF.

There are a few counts of this clonotype. The chain combines TRBV7-6 with TRBJ2-5, with 10 nucleotides matching TRBD1. Germline V gene lookup returns CDR1 SGHVS and CDR2 FNYEAQ. The junction had 8 bases not matched to a gene; V was cut back by 3 bases and J by 4 bases. There are 16 residues in the CDR3. DNA of the CDR3: TGTGCCAGCAGCTTTACCGGGACAGGGGATGGAGAGACCCAGTACTTC. This encodes CASSFTGTGDGETQYF.